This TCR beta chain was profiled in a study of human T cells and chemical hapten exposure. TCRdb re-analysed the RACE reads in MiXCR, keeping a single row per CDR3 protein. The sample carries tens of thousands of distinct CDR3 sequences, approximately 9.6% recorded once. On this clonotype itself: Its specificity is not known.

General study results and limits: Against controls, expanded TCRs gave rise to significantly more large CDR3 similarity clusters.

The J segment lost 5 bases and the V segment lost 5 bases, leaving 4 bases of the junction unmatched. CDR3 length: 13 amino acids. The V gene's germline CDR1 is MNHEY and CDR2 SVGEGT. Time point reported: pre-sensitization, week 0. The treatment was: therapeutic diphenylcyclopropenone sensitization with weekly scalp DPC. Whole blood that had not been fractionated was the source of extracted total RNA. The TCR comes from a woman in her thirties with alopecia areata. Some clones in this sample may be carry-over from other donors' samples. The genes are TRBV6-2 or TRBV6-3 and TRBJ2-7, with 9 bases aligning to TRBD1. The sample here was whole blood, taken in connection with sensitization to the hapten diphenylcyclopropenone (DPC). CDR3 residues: CASSKGTGHEQYF. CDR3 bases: TGTGCCAGCAGTAAAGGGACAGGGCACGAGCAGTACTTC.